Each of the 9 T cell receptor beta chains below was sequenced from the same sample in a study of T cell changes during pregnancy in multiple sclerosis. TCRdb's copy holds only in-frame clones and misses some; the assay was immunoSEQ multiplex PCR. Of approximately 97,000 clones listed, about nine tenths are singletons. The source material was peripheral blood, sampled in the second trimester of pregnancy. The receptor source for this set is a female donor in good health, enrolled as a control in a pregnancy study.

The genes are TRBV5-1 and TRBJ2-2; D remains ambiguous. CDR3 size: 14 residues. Germline V CDR1 and CDR2: SGHRS, YFSETQ. The germline V and J ends were trimmed by 0 bases and 4 bases, with 7 bases remaining between them. CDR3 in amino acids: CASSLEQITGELFF. In nucleotides, the CDR3 is TGCGCCAGCAGCTTGGAACAGATCACCGGGGAGCTGTTTTTT.

This clone was counted a single time. The chain has TRBV25-1 and TRBJ1-1, with a tentative D call TRBD1 (6 bases). V was pared by 8 bases and J by 5 bases, with 15 bases between. In germline, CDR1 is MGHDK, CDR2 SYGVNS. The CDR3 is made up of 13 amino acids. CDR3 DNA sequence: TGTGCCAGCGGGTGGGCAGGGGTTACTGAAGCTTTCTTT. This codes for CASGWAGVTEAFF.

This chain links TRBV7-2 with TRBJ1-1; D possibly corresponds to TRBD1 (6 bases). The V gene's germline CDR1 is SGHTA and CDR2 FQGNSA. V was clipped by 6 bases and J by 0 bases, with 14 bases between them. This CDR3 spans 15 amino acids. CDR3 in amino acids: CASRSPGDMNTEAFF. For the CDR3, the DNA is TGTGCCAGCAGATCCCCAGGGGATATGAACACTGAAGCTTTCTTT.

The chain employs TRBV6-5 and TRBJ1-2; no reliable D call. V was shortened by 4 bases and J by 1 base, with 10 bases between the two germline ends. Germline lookup yields CDR1 MNHEY and CDR2 SVGAGI. CDR3 size: 14 residues. The CDR3 nucleotides are TGTGCCAGCAGTTCAGCGGAATTTAACTATGGCTACACCTTC. Its translation: CASSSAEFNYGYTF.

This clone was seen only a few times. J is TRBJ1-2 and V is TRBV10-3; D possibly corresponds to TRBD1 (6 bases). Germline V gives CDR1 ENHRY, CDR2 SYGVKD. The CDR3 contains 14 residues. V lost 11 bases to trimming and J lost 3 bases, with 19 bases between them. In DNA, the CDR3 is TGTGCCTATCGGGCGGACAGTGGGTACTATGGCTACACCTTC. Its protein product is CAYRADSGYYGYTF.

The genes are TRBV28 and TRBJ1-5; 8 nucleotides align to TRBD1. The germline gives CDR1 MDHEN, CDR2 SYDVKM. Losses at the gene ends were 2 bases for V and 7 bases for J; bases not matched to a gene: 7. This CDR3 has 15 amino acids. For the CDR3, the DNA is TGTGCCAGCAGTTTACGACAGGGGAGTCACCAGCCCCAGCATTTT. Amino acid sequence: CASSLRQGSHQPQHF.

This clone occurred a few times. The chain carries TRBV19 and TRBJ1-1, with D tentatively TRBD1 (5 bases). V was pared by 11 bases and J by 5 bases, with 9 bases between. Germline loops: CDR1 LNHDA, CDR2 SQIVND (reference sequence). The CDR3 sequence is 10 residues long. CDR3 region: CAGGDTEAFF. CDR3 nucleotides: TGTGCCGGGGGGGATACTGAAGCTTTCTTT.

This chain links TRBV6-6 with TRBJ1-4; a weak D match, TRBD1 (5 bases). Trimming cost V 0 bases and J 6 bases, with 14 bases left between them. CDR1 and CDR2 (germline): MNHNY, SVGAGI (reference sequence). This CDR3 region has 16 residues. This CDR3 reads CASSYSIAGRDEKLFF. CDR3 DNA: TGTGCCAGCAGTTACTCGATCGCAGGGAGGGATGAAAAACTGTTTTTT.

V and J are TRBV2 and TRBJ2-7; 11 bases are shared with TRBD2. Germline CDR1 is SNHLY and CDR2 is FYNNEI. Trimming took 7 bases from V and 4 from J; bases not matched to a gene: 3. The CDR3 spans 13 residues. The CDR3 DNA reads TGTGCCAGCACAAGGACTAGCGGGTACGAGCAGTACTTC. Protein sequence: CASTRTSGYEQYF.